The rows below give T cell receptor beta chains drawn from one sample of a study of T cell responses to AZD1222 COVID-19 vaccine. TCRdb's copy holds only in-frame clones and misses some; the assay was immunoSEQ multiplex PCR. Among roughly 130,000 clones listed, roughly 88% were seen once. The sequenced sample was peripheral blood, obtained on day 0 of MenACWY control vaccination. Receptors originate from an adult in good health. Each CDR3 is given with its conserved first and last residue. Fields, in order: V gene, D gene, J gene, clone size, CDR3 protein, CDR3 DNA. A D gene is named only where the DNA matches it firmly. The size entry is marked missing in some rows and otherwise reads once, few, many or a size class.

TRBV5-5	.	TRBJ1-5	.	CASSLSGTRNQPQHF	TGTGCCAGCAGCTTATCCGGGACTCGCAATCAGCCCCAGCATTTT
TRBV6-1	.	TRBJ2-5	.	CASSELTGHLQETQYF	TGTGCCAGCAGTGAACTAACGGGACACCTTCAAGAGACCCAGTACTTC
TRBV24-1	TRBD2	TRBJ2-7	.	CATGDSGSSYEQYF	TGTGCCACCGGCGATAGCGGGAGCTCCTACGAGCAGTACTTC
TRBV5-6	.	TRBJ1-2	.	CASSWVTARWYGYTF	TGTGCCAGCAGCTGGGTAACGGCCAGATGGTATGGCTACACCTTC
TRBV27	TRBD1	TRBJ1-4	.	CASSFEGAGEKLFF	TGTGCCAGCAGTTTTGAGGGGGCAGGTGAAAAACTGTTTTTT
TRBV19	.	TRBJ2-2	.	CATSGDSNTGELFF	TGTGCCACGTCCGGGGACTCCAACACCGGGGAGCTGTTTTTT
TRBV29-1	.	TRBJ2-7	.	CSVSFGLGVVYEQYF	TGCAGCGTTTCCTTCGGCCTCGGGGTGGTCTACGAGCAGTACTTC
TRBV28	TRBD1	TRBJ2-1	.	CASSKDRALYNEQFF	TGTGCCAGCAGTAAGGACAGGGCTCTCTACAATGAGCAGTTCTTC
TRBV7-2	.	TRBJ2-7	.	CASSLASSYEQYF	TGTGCCAGCAGCTTAGCTTCCTCCTACGAGCAGTACTTC
TRBV27	TRBD1	TRBJ1-6	.	CASSSPGQGGSPLHF	TGTGCCAGCAGTTCTCCGGGACAGGGGGGGTCACCCCTCCACTTT
TRBV5-1	.	TRBJ1-4	.	CASSFSQAEEKLFF	TGCGCCAGCAGCTTTTCCCAGGCTGAGGAAAAACTGTTTTTT
TRBV9	.	TRBJ2-7	.	CASSATSVGYEQYF	TGTGCCAGCAGCGCTACTAGTGTTGGCTACGAGCAGTACTTC
TRBV28	TRBD1	TRBJ1-3	.	CASATMRGQGGRNTIYF	TGTGCCAGCGCAACCATGCGGGGACAGGGGGGACGAAACACCATATATTTT
TRBV10-3	.	TRBJ1-1	.	CATQGGAEAFF	TGTGCCACCCAAGGGGGGGCTGAAGCTTTCTTT
TRBV10-3	.	TRBJ2-5	.	CAISELGGETQYF	TGTGCCATCAGTGAACTCGGCGGGGAGACCCAGTACTTC
TRBV3-1/TRBV3-2	.	TRBJ2-7	.	CASSPTLAGYEQYF	TGTGCCAGCAGCCCTACTTTGGCGGGCTACGAGCAGTACTTC
TRBV10-3	TRBD1	TRBJ2-2	few	CAISPDRGRIGGTGELFF	TGTGCCATCAGCCCGGACAGGGGGCGCATCGGTGGCACCGGGGAGCTGTTTTTT
TRBV18	.	TRBJ1-1	once	CASSRDPREGAFF	TGTGCCAGCTCACGGGACCCAAGGGAAGGAGCTTTCTTT
TRBV7-3	TRBD2	TRBJ2-3	.	CASSSGGSADTQYF	TGTGCCAGCAGCTCTGGCGGGAGTGCAGATACGCAGTATTTT
TRBV18	.	TRBJ1-5	once	CASSDNLSGSNQPQHF	TGTGCCAGCTCAGACAACCTTAGCGGGAGCAATCAGCCCCAGCATTTT
TRBV3-1/TRBV3-2	TRBD2	TRBJ2-3	once	CASSHIPGTSLDTQYF	TGTGCCAGCAGCCATATACCCGGGACTAGCTTAGATACGCAGTATTTT
TRBV28	.	TRBJ2-4	.	CASSSPLAAGSVPVDIQYF	TGTGCCAGCAGTTCTCCCCTCGCGGCAGGGTCGGTCCCAGTGGACATTCAGTACTTC
TRBV27	.	TRBJ2-5	.	CASSYRSRPLETQYF	TGTGCCAGCAGTTATCGTAGCCGTCCCTTAGAGACCCAGTACTTC
TRBV6-5	.	TRBJ2-2	.	CASSSREYTGELFF	TGTGCCAGCAGCTCCCGGGAGTACACCGGGGAGCTGTTTTTT
TRBV10-2	.	TRBJ1-5	once	CASAEGQSNQPQHF	TGCGCCAGCGCGGAAGGACAGTCCAATCAGCCCCAGCATTTT
TRBV28	.	TRBJ1-5	few	CATIREGGNQPQHF	TGTGCCACCATCCGAGAGGGAGGCAATCAGCCCCAGCATTTT
TRBV6-5	.	TRBJ2-3	.	CASSYSLEGAGDTQYF	TGTGCCAGCAGTTACTCCTTGGAGGGGGCCGGAGATACGCAGTATTTT
TRBV27	.	TRBJ2-1	.	CASKLYNEQFF	TGTGCCAGCAAACTATACAATGAGCAGTTCTTC
TRBV2	TRBD1	TRBJ2-3	.	CASTGTGTDTQYF	TGTGCCAGCACCGGGACAGGGACAGATACGCAGTATTTT
TRBV4-1	.	TRBJ1-4	.	CASSLLGEKLFF	TGCGCCAGCAGCCTCCTCGGGGAAAAACTGTTTTTT
TRBV9	.	TRBJ1-1	.	CASSVGGSRSAFF	TGTGCCAGCAGCGTAGGTGGATCTCGATCGGCTTTCTTT
TRBV29-1	.	TRBJ1-1	.	CSVEEKGRDAFF	TGCAGCGTTGAAGAGAAAGGCAGGGATGCTTTCTTT
TRBV7-6	.	TRBJ2-3	.	CASSLDDTGLNTQYF	TGTGCCAGCAGCTTAGATGATACGGGCTTGAATACGCAGTATTTT
TRBV19	.	TRBJ1-5	.	CASSTDRGSNQPQHF	TGTGCCAGTAGTACGGACCGGGGGAGCAATCAGCCCCAGCATTTT
TRBV4-1	TRBD2	TRBJ2-7	.	CASSQHWRESYEQYF	TGCGCCAGCAGCCAACACTGGCGGGAGTCCTACGAGCAGTACTTC
TRBV7-9	.	TRBJ2-7	.	CASSLGGGISEQYF	TGTGCCAGCAGCTTAGGTGGGGGCATCTCCGAGCAGTACTTC
TRBV4-1	TRBD2	TRBJ2-2	.	CASSQDPRLAGNTGELFF	TGCGCCAGCAGCCAAGATCCCCGACTAGCGGGGAACACCGGGGAGCTGTTTTTT
TRBV28	.	TRBJ2-6	.	CASSLEITPGANVLTF	TGTGCCAGCAGTTTAGAGATCACTCCTGGGGCCAACGTCCTGACTTTC
TRBV3-1/TRBV3-2	.	TRBJ1-2	.	CASSHRGANYGYTF	TGTGCCAGCAGCCACAGGGGAGCTAACTATGGCTACACCTTC
TRBV28	.	TRBJ2-1	.	CASSSGQPGNNEQFF	TGTGCCAGCAGCTCTGGACAACCCGGGAACAATGAGCAGTTCTTC